This TCR beta chain originates from a study of T-cell memory formation after mild COVID-19. Study-level results: The main location of contracting CD4+ clones was CM and EM, and that of contracting CD8+ clones was EMRA. Second-wave clones peaking on day 37 lacked confirmed SARS-CoV-2 specificity. There was a balanced CD4/CD8 profile in clones contracting day 15 to 85, and later expanders leaned CD4+.

cDNA libraries for TCR alpha and TCR beta, carrying sample barcodes and UMIs, came from 5'RACE with constant-segment primers. TCRdb reanalysed the 5' RACE reads using MiXCR and keeps one entry per CDR3 protein. The sample records under 200,000 distinct CDR3 sequences, 9.5% to 13% being singletons. In the case of this clonotype: Its antigen is as yet unknown.

The sequencing input was PBMCs or a T cell subset sorted from them (not recorded which). The receptor was derived from a man younger than 35 who had mild COVID-19 (a few samples of this study predate the infection). Cell type and time point are not known.

CDR3: CASSEAGIRADTQYF. CDR3 coding DNA: TGTGCCAGCAGTGAAGCGGGGATCCGCGCAGATACGCAGTATTTT. The V gene is TRBV2, the J gene TRBJ2-3, with D hard to call. The CDR3 loop spans 15 amino acids. Trimming stripped 0 bases from V and 4 bases from J, with 11 bases between. Germline CDR1 reads SNHLY; CDR2 reads FYNNEI. Full variable domain (outside the CDR3, taken from reference TRBV2 and TRBJ2-3): EPEVTQTPSHQVTQMGQEVILRCVPISNHLYFYWYRQILGQKVEFLVSFYNNEISEKSEIFDDQFSVERPDGSNFTLKIRSTKLEDSAMYFCASSEAGIRADTQYFGPGTRLTVL.